This T cell receptor (beta chain) was sequenced in a study of a mutant IDH1 vaccine in newly diagnosed glioma. Background on the study: The vaccination schedule gave patients eight doses in weeks 1, 3, 5, 7, 11, 15, 19 and 23. Radiotherapy alone preceded vaccination by 4-6 weeks; alternatively, vaccination started with temozolomide cycles. Notes on the study in general: Vaccine-induced immune responses occurred in 80% to 95% of patients.

Time point described: week 11, during vaccination. What each vaccine dose contained was 300 ug of mutant IDH1 20-mer peptide, accompanied by topical imiquimod. A word on this clone: Its target is unknown.

Libraries were prepared by immunoSEQ multiplex PCR; TCRdb keeps only in-frame clonotypes and omits some of them. The table records 50,000 to 75,000 clones, about four fifths of them present only once. The clonotype originates from a man between 50 and 59 years old with glioma. The specimen was PBMCs, collected from a glioma patient whose treatment included an IDH1 peptide vaccine.

CDR3 region: CASRRLKRVTEAFF. CDR3 coding DNA: TGTGCCAGCAGGCGCCTGAAGAGGGTCACTGAAGCTTTCTTT. The chain is built from TRBV2 and TRBJ1-1; D uncertain. Germline V gene data show CDR1 as SNHLY and CDR2 as FYNNEI. The V and J ends lost 6 bases and 4 bases respectively, with 15 bases between them. This CDR3 has 14 amino acids. Combining the CDR3 with reference TRBV2 and TRBJ1-1 gives the whole variable domain EPEVTQTPSHQVTQMGQEVILRCVPISNHLYFYWYRQILGQKVEFLVSFYNNEISEKSEIFDDQFSVERPDGSNFTLKIRSTKLEDSAMYFCASRRLKRVTEAFFGQGTRLTVV.